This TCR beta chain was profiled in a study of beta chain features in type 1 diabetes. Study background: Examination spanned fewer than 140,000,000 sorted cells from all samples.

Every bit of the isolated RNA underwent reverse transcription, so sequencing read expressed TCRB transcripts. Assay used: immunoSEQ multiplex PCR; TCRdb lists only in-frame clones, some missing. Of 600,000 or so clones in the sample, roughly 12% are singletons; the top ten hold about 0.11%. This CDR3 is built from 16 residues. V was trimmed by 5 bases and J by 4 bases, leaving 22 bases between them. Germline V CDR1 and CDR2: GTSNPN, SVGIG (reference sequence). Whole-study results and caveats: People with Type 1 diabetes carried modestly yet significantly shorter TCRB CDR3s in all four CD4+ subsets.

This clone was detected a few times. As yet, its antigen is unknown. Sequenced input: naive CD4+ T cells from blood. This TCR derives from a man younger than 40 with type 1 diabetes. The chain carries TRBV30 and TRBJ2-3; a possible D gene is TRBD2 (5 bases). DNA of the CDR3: TGTGCCTGGTCTCGACCATTCACGGGGAGTCCAGATACGCAGTATTTT. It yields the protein CAWSRPFTGSPDTQYF.